The rows below give T cell receptor beta chains drawn from one sample of a study of T cell repertoires in ileal Crohn's disease. This table comes from immunoSEQ multiplex PCR, and its TCRdb copy is limited to in-frame clones, with some not included. This table holds some 11,000 clones, 55% to 75% found once. Sequenced sample: ileal tissue. The source is an adult with Crohn's disease. Both conserved end residues are part of each CDR3. The D gene is left open where the match is weak. For some rows the clone size is stated as once, few or many, or as a class when expanded; others skip it.

d_gene	v_gene	len	abundance	j_gene	CDR3aa	CDR3nt
.	TRBV6-5	15	few	TRBJ2-3	CASSRGGTSTDTQYF	TGTGCCAGCAGTAGGGGGGGGACTAGCACAGATACGCAGTATTTT
TRBD1	TRBV18	15	.	TRBJ1-2	CASSQLDRGNYGYTF	TGTGCCAGCTCACAGCTGGACAGGGGGAACTATGGCTACACCTTC
TRBD1	TRBV5-4	13	.	TRBJ1-2	CASSRTGDGGYTF	TGTGCCAGCAGCCGGACAGGGGACGGTGGCTACACCTTC
.	TRBV7-9	17	.	TRBJ2-1	CASSLTIIEGGYNEQFF	TGTGCCAGCAGCTTAACAATTATTGAGGGAGGATACAATGAGCAGTTCTTC
.	TRBV6-1	12	.	TRBJ1-1	CASSPHPGEAFF	TGTGCCAGCAGCCCTCACCCCGGTGAAGCTTTCTTT
TRBD1	TRBV28	15	.	TRBJ2-2	CASRVRDRVTGELFF	TGTGCCAGCAGGGTCCGGGACAGGGTCACCGGGGAGCTGTTTTTT
.	TRBV5-4	13	.	TRBJ1-3	CASSSDRGNTIYF	TGTGCCAGCAGCTCTGACAGAGGAAACACCATATATTTT
TRBD2	TRBV4-2	15	.	TRBJ2-1	CASTLAGEEWGEQFF	TGTGCCAGCACTTTAGCGGGAGAAGAGTGGGGTGAGCAGTTCTTC
TRBD2	TRBV5-1	15	few	TRBJ2-7	CASSKDRAGGYEQYF	TGCGCCAGCAGCAAGGACCGCGCGGGGGGCTACGAGCAGTACTTC
.	TRBV6-1	13	few	TRBJ2-3	CASSEARTDTQYF	TGTGCCAGCAGTGAAGCCCGTACAGATACGCAGTATTTT
TRBD2	TRBV2	14	.	TRBJ2-1	CASRSGSLDNEQFF	TGTGCCAGCAGGAGCGGGAGCCTAGACAATGAGCAGTTCTTC
.	TRBV14	13	.	TRBJ1-2	CASSLIGVGGYTF	TGTGCCAGCAGCTTGATCGGGGTAGGAGGCTACACCTTC
.	TRBV28	13	few	TRBJ1-5	CASSLRRTKPQHF	TGTGCCAGCAGTTTAAGGAGAACGAAGCCCCAGCATTTT
.	TRBV6-1	14	.	TRBJ1-3	CASSPRGHTNTIYF	TGTGCCAGCAGCCCCAGGGGACACACAAACACCATATATTTT
.	TRBV2	11	.	TRBJ1-1	CASSERFGAFF	TGTGCCAGCAGTGAACGGTTCGGAGCTTTCTTT
.	TRBV7-9	14	.	TRBJ1-1	CASSSMGRGTEAFF	TGTGCCAGCAGTTCGATGGGGAGGGGGACTGAAGCTTTCTTT
TRBD2	TRBV5-5	14	.	TRBJ2-7	CASSFASGSYEQYF	TGTGCCAGCAGCTTCGCTAGCGGGTCCTACGAGCAGTACTTC
.	TRBV11-2	13	.	TRBJ1-2	CASSLDRYYGYTF	TGTGCCAGCAGTCTCGACAGATACTATGGCTACACCTTC
.	TRBV4-1	13	.	TRBJ2-7	CASSQQLGGEQYF	TGCGCCAGCAGCCAGCAGCTCGGAGGCGAGCAGTACTTC
.	TRBV19	13	.	TRBJ1-1	CASSRGQGTEAFF	TGTGCCAGTTCGCGGGGGCAGGGAACTGAAGCTTTCTTT
TRBD1	TRBV6-6	15	.	TRBJ2-7	CASSYEGRGPYEQYF	TGTGCCAGCAGTTACGAGGGTAGGGGGCCCTACGAGCAGTACTTC
.	TRBV15	15	.	TRBJ1-1	CATSRRARGFTEAFF	TGTGCCACCAGCAGACGCGCCCGGGGATTCACTGAAGCTTTCTTT
.	TRBV14	13	.	TRBJ1-1	CASSQSTRTEAFF	TGTGCCAGCAGCCAGTCGACCAGGACTGAAGCTTTCTTT
.	TRBV4-3	14	.	TRBJ2-7	CASSQDRGPLEQYF	TGCGCCAGCAGCCAAGACCGAGGGCCCCTCGAGCAGTACTTC
.	TRBV29-1	14	.	TRBJ2-1	CSVFSYSGVLGQFF	TGCAGCGTTTTCTCATATTCAGGGGTTCTGGGACAATTCTTC
.	TRBV6-5	14	.	TRBJ1-3	CASRVEASGNTIYF	TGTGCCAGCAGAGTCGAGGCCTCTGGAAACACCATATATTTT
.	TRBV7-9	14	.	TRBJ1-1	CASSLAWEGTEAFF	TGTGCCAGCAGCTTAGCGTGGGAGGGCACTGAAGCTTTCTTT
.	TRBV10-1	16	.	TRBJ1-1	CASSESQGWGNTEAFF	TGCGCCAGCAGTGAGTCACAGGGATGGGGGAACACTGAAGCTTTCTTT
TRBD1	TRBV10-3	18	.	TRBJ2-3	CAISVMYDRGRSTDTQYF	TGTGCCATCAGCGTGATGTATGACAGGGGTCGTAGCACAGATACGCAGTATTTT
TRBD2	TRBV9	19	few	TRBJ2-2	CASSVGVAGKGTHTGELFF	TGTGCCAGCAGCGTAGGGGTAGCGGGAAAAGGGACCCACACCGGGGAGCTGTTTTTT
TRBD2	TRBV6-6	15	few	TRBJ2-1	CASSSGTRLYNEQFF	TGTGCCAGCTCCTCCGGGACTAGACTCTACAATGAGCAGTTCTTC
TRBD1	TRBV28	14	few	TRBJ1-2	CASTLNRGLSGYTF	TGTGCCAGCACCTTAAACAGGGGGCTCAGTGGCTACACCTTC
.	TRBV4-2	15	.	TRBJ2-2	CASSESRVVTGELFF	TGTGCCAGCAGCGAGTCCAGGGTGGTCACCGGGGAGCTGTTTTTT
.	TRBV30	15	few	TRBJ2-3	CAWKERGVAGDTQYF	TGTGCCTGGAAGGAAAGGGGAGTTGCGGGGGATACGCAGTATTTT
.	TRBV5-6	14	.	TRBJ2-5	CASSLTRDRETQYF	TGTGCCAGCAGCTTGACGCGGGACCGGGAGACCCAGTACTTC
TRBD1	TRBV6-5	13	.	TRBJ1-1	CASSYEGAGDAFF	TGTGCCAGCAGTTATGAGGGGGCGGGTGACGCTTTCTTT